The rows below give T cell receptor beta chains drawn from one sample of a study of vaccination and CD4 T cells after COVID-19. Using its own MiXCR run on the PCR reads, TCRdb lists one record per CDR3 protein. The data show more than 10,000 distinct CDR3 sequences, just over 35% seen once. Antigen specificity for these receptors is unknown. Material: cultured CD4+ T cells from blood. The receptors originated from a human donor with COVID-19. Both conserved end residues are part of each CDR3. D genes are given only for firm matches. Rows may omit the clone size; those that give it use once, few, many or a size class.

abundance,j_gene,d_gene,v_gene,CDR3nt,CDR3aa
-,TRBJ2-5,-,TRBV19,TGTGCCAGTAGTATTTGGTACAGAGGAGAGACCCAGTACTTC,CASSIWYRGETQYF
-,TRBJ1-2,TRBD1,TRBV28,TGTGCCAGCAGTTTAACGCCGGGACAGGCCAACTATGGCTACACCTTC,CASSLTPGQANYGYTF
few,TRBJ2-3,-,TRBV20-1,TGCAGTGCTAGTCTATGGGATACGCAGTATTTT,CSASLWDTQYF
few,TRBJ2-2,TRBD2,TRBV28,TGTGCCAGCAGTTTATGGGGACTAGCGGGGGGGCCCGGGGAGCTGTTTTTT,CASSLWGLAGGPGELFF
few,TRBJ1-1,-,TRBV20-1,TGCAGTGCTAACCCCCCGGGACAACTGAACACTGAAGCTTTCTTT,CSANPPGQLNTEAFF
few,TRBJ2-2,-,TRBV7-2,TGTGCCAGCAGCCCCTCCTCGACTAGTAAGAACACCGGGGAGCTGTTTTTT,CASSPSSTSKNTGELFF
few,TRBJ2-3,-,TRBV19,TGTGCCAGTAGTATCAACGGGGGTAGGGGCGATACGCAGTATTTT,CASSINGGRGDTQYF
-,TRBJ2-1,TRBD1,TRBV20-1,TGCAGTGCTAGTGTGACAGGGGGTGAGCAGTTCTTC,CSASVTGGEQFF
medium-sized,TRBJ1-1,-,TRBV7-7,TGTGCTAGCAGCTTAGGGGCCAACACTGAAGCTTTCTTT,CASSLGANTEAFF
-,TRBJ1-5,TRBD1,TRBV5-1,TGCGCCAGCAGCTTGGAGGGGGCAAATAATCAGCCCCAGCATTTT,CASSLEGANNQPQHF
-,TRBJ2-1,TRBD2,TRBV7-9,TGTGCCAGCAGCTTAGACTCACCAGCGGGGGGGCGCGAGCAGTTCTTC,CASSLDSPAGGREQFF
few,TRBJ2-5,-,TRBV7-7,TGTGCTAGCAGCCCGTCTGTCCGGGCTCGGAAAGAGACCCAGTACTTC,CASSPSVRARKETQYF
-,TRBJ2-2,-,TRBV6-5,TGTGCCAGCAGTTCTGACGTGAATGCGAACACCGGGGAGCTGTTTTTT,CASSSDVNANTGELFF
few,TRBJ2-1,TRBD2,TRBV19,TGTGCCAGCCGGGGGGAGAAGCGCAATGAGCAGTTCTTC,CASRGEKRNEQFF
-,TRBJ1-6,TRBD1,TRBV28,TGTGCCACCGCCACAGGGGGAAATAATTCACCCCTCCACTTT,CATATGGNNSPLHF
few,TRBJ1-1,-,TRBV21-1,TGTGCCAGCAGCAGGGCAGGGGTCATGAACACTGAAGCTTTCTTT,CASSRAGVMNTEAFF
-,TRBJ2-3,-,TRBV10-3,TGTGCCAGCAGTGAAGGGACACGGGGGACGCAGTATTTT,CASSEGTRGTQYF
-,TRBJ2-1,-,TRBV20-1,TGCAGTGCTATTGTGGGCGGTCGGGCCAGCTCCTACAATGAGCAGTTCTTC,CSAIVGGRASSYNEQFF
-,TRBJ2-5,TRBD2,TRBV7-2,TGTGCCAGCAGCCCCGACGCGGGGGGCCAAGAGACCCAGTACTTC,CASSPDAGGQETQYF
-,TRBJ2-1,-,TRBV6-4,TGTGCCAGCAGTGCCTCGGGGGACCCACATGAGCAGTTCTTC,CASSASGDPHEQFF
-,TRBJ1-6,TRBD1,TRBV20-1,TGCAGTGCTAGTCAGGGGGCTAATTCACCCCTCCACTTT,CSASQGANSPLHF
-,TRBJ2-5,TRBD2,TRBV7-2,TGTGCCAGCAGCTTAGTTGGTGCGATAGCGGGGCCCCAAGAGACCCAGTACTTC,CASSLVGAIAGPQETQYF
-,TRBJ1-6,TRBD1,TRBV12-3/TRBV12-4,TGTGCCAACAGTTTCCGGGACAGGGGTTCACCCCTCCACTTT,CANSFRDRGSPLHF
-,TRBJ2-5,-,TRBV20-1,TGCAGTGCTAGAGTTAGGGGGGTCCGGGAGACCCAGTACTTC,CSARVRGVRETQYF
few,TRBJ1-1,-,TRBV6-1,TGTGCCAGCAGGCGACAGCATGAAGCTTTCTTT,CASRRQHEAFF
-,TRBJ2-1,-,TRBV5-4,TGTGCCAGCAGCTTGGACAGGGTCAACAATGAGCAGTTCTTC,CASSLDRVNNEQFF
-,TRBJ2-3,-,TRBV7-9,TGTGCCAGCAGCGGGGTTAGCACAGATACGCAGTATTTT,CASSGVSTDTQYF
-,TRBJ2-3,-,TRBV10-1,TGCGCCAGCAGTGAGGTCGCGGGGTCCACAGATACGCAGTATTTT,CASSEVAGSTDTQYF
few,TRBJ1-5,-,TRBV2,TGTGCCAGCAGTGTCGGGACGGCTGACAATCAGCCCCAGCATTTT,CASSVGTADNQPQHF
-,TRBJ2-3,TRBD2,TRBV11-3,TGTGCCAGCAGCCAAGGTTCCGGACTAGGAACAGATACGCAGTATTTT,CASSQGSGLGTDTQYF
few,TRBJ1-2,-,TRBV6-5,TGTGCCAGCAGTTACGGACCACACATGGATAACTATGGCTACACCTTC,CASSYGPHMDNYGYTF
-,TRBJ1-1,-,TRBV12-3/TRBV12-4,TGTGCCAGCAGGATGGCGTTGGGGGTGACTGAAGCTTTCTTT,CASRMALGVTEAFF
-,TRBJ1-2,-,TRBV29-1,TGCAGCGTTTTGGCAGGAGGAAACTATGGCTACACCTTC,CSVLAGGNYGYTF
-,TRBJ2-5,TRBD1,TRBV5-4,TGTGCCAGCAGCTTCGGGGACAGAGACCAAGAGACCCAGTACTTC,CASSFGDRDQETQYF
-,TRBJ2-1,-,TRBV5-5,TGTGCCAGCAGCGTGACCGGCTCCTACAATGAGCAGTTCTTC,CASSVTGSYNEQFF
-,TRBJ2-5,TRBD1,TRBV20-1,TGCAGTGCCTACCCAGGGGGAGAGACCCAGTACTTC,CSAYPGGETQYF
-,TRBJ1-2,-,TRBV6-2/TRBV6-3,TGTGCCAGCACCCAACTGGGGTCAGGGAGCGACTACACCTTC,CASTQLGSGSDYTF
-,TRBJ2-5,TRBD1,TRBV27,TGTGCCAGCAGTTCAGGGACAGGGGGCGTTGAGACCCAGTACTTC,CASSSGTGGVETQYF
few,TRBJ1-1,TRBD1,TRBV20-1,TGCAGTGCGAGGAGGCAGGGGGGTACTGAAGCTTTCTTT,CSARRQGGTEAFF
-,TRBJ1-2,-,TRBV11-2,TGTGCCAGCAGCTTAGGGGGTTCTGGCTACACCTTC,CASSLGGSGYTF
-,TRBJ2-5,TRBD2,TRBV6-5,TGTGCCAGCAGTTACTCGGGCGGGGGGGGAGAGACCCAGTACTTC,CASSYSGGGGETQYF
once,TRBJ2-3,TRBD2,TRBV18,TGTGCCAGCTCACCACAGCGGGGAAGCACAGATACGCAGTATTTT,CASSPQRGSTDTQYF
-,TRBJ2-1,-,TRBV6-5,TGTGCCAGCAGTTACTCGATTGGTGGGGGGGCCGCGGCTGAGCAGTTCTTC,CASSYSIGGGAAAEQFF
-,TRBJ1-1,-,TRBV5-4,TGTGCCAGCAGCCTCAGACAACCGTACACTGAAGCTTTCTTT,CASSLRQPYTEAFF
-,TRBJ2-6,-,TRBV6-4,TGTGCCAGCAGTGACTCGAGTCCTGGGGCCAACGTCCTGACTTTC,CASSDSSPGANVLTF
few,TRBJ1-1,-,TRBV2,TGTGCCAGCAGTGAAGGGGGCAGATTTGAAGCTTTCTTT,CASSEGGRFEAFF
-,TRBJ2-1,TRBD2,TRBV6-5,TGTGCCAGCAGTTACACCACCCCTAGCGGGGGCCTCAATGAGCAGTTCTTC,CASSYTTPSGGLNEQFF
-,TRBJ2-7,TRBD2,TRBV6-1,TGTGCCAGCAGGATTAGCGGGGTCTCCTACGAGCAGTACTTC,CASRISGVSYEQYF
-,TRBJ2-3,-,TRBV6-1,TGTGCCACCCAAACAGGGAATTGGGAAGATACGCAGTATTTT,CATQTGNWEDTQYF
few,TRBJ1-6,TRBD1,TRBV19,TGTGCCAGCAGGGGACAGGGGAGTTCACCCCTCCACTTT,CASRGQGSSPLHF
-,TRBJ1-3,-,TRBV19,TGTGCCAGTAGTATGGGGATGCTGACTGGAAACACCATATATTTT,CASSMGMLTGNTIYF
few,TRBJ2-3,-,TRBV24-1,TGTGCCGGCGACCGGGGGCTGGCGAGCACAGATACGCAGTATTTT,CAGDRGLASTDTQYF
-,TRBJ2-7,-,TRBV20-1,TGCAGTGCTAGCGGGTCTCGGGGTGGCTCCTACGAGCAGTACTTC,CSASGSRGGSYEQYF